This T cell receptor beta chain was retrieved from a study of shared clonotypes between healthy human individuals. This table comes from immunoSEQ multiplex PCR, and its TCRdb copy is limited to in-frame clones, with some not included. Counted here are about 2.4 million clones, over 85% occurring once; the ten biggest clones make up around 0.14%. Trimming took off 0 bases at V and 0 bases at J, with 11 bases between the two ends. The CDR3 contains 16 residues. In germline, CDR1 is SGHRS, CDR2 YFSETQ. This clonotype was obtained from a man aged 18 to 30 in good health. Input material: naive CD4+ T cells sorted from blood. Subset indicated: CD45RA+ positively selected. The chain combines TRBV5-1 with TRBJ2-3, with no clear D. CDR3 in amino acids: CASSLAHTFSTDTQYF. In DNA form, the CDR3 reads TGCGCCAGCAGCTTGGCCCATACCTTTAGCACAGATACGCAGTATTTT.